This is a list of T cell receptor beta chains from one sample in a study of cytomegalovirus exposure and HLA in healthy donors. The assay was immunoSEQ multiplex PCR, and TCRdb's table has in-frame clones only and misses some. The sample data list about 200,000 clones. The sequenced material came from PBMCs. The receptors derive from a girl aged 2 to 10 in good health and CMV-seropositive. The CDR3 runs from the conserved cysteine through the conserved F or W. The order of the fields is CDR3 protein, J gene, D gene, V gene. A D gene is named only where the DNA matches it firmly.

cdr3_aa: CASSIPTGYNEQFF
j_call: TRBJ2-1
d_call: NA
v_call: TRBV5-6

cdr3_aa: CASSLIFSGSGETQYF
j_call: TRBJ2-5
d_call: TRBD2
v_call: TRBV7-2

cdr3_aa: CASSPDRGLEKLFF
j_call: TRBJ1-4
d_call: TRBD1
v_call: TRBV5-1

cdr3_aa: CASSVDRSNEKLFF
j_call: TRBJ1-4
d_call: TRBD1
v_call: TRBV2

cdr3_aa: CASSLAQGSNQPQHF
j_call: TRBJ1-5
d_call: NA
v_call: TRBV5-1

cdr3_aa: CSVETTGSSYEQYF
j_call: TRBJ2-7
d_call: NA
v_call: TRBV29-1

cdr3_aa: CASSSGNQPQHF
j_call: TRBJ1-5
d_call: NA
v_call: TRBV28

cdr3_aa: CASSIDSGSPYEQYF
j_call: TRBJ2-7
d_call: TRBD2
v_call: TRBV19

cdr3_aa: CASSLASPRGGTEAFF
j_call: TRBJ1-1
d_call: NA
v_call: TRBV5-1

cdr3_aa: CASRQQDSYNEQFF
j_call: TRBJ2-1
d_call: NA
v_call: TRBV5-1

cdr3_aa: CASSLLKGYHSPLHF
j_call: TRBJ1-6
d_call: NA
v_call: TRBV27

cdr3_aa: CASSHRTGGNNEQFF
j_call: TRBJ2-1
d_call: TRBD1
v_call: TRBV7-8

cdr3_aa: CASIDFGYNEQFF
j_call: TRBJ2-1
d_call: NA
v_call: TRBV27

cdr3_aa: CASSMAGFYEQYF
j_call: TRBJ2-7
d_call: NA
v_call: TRBV19

cdr3_aa: CAREPQGYGYTF
j_call: TRBJ1-2
d_call: NA
v_call: TRBV2